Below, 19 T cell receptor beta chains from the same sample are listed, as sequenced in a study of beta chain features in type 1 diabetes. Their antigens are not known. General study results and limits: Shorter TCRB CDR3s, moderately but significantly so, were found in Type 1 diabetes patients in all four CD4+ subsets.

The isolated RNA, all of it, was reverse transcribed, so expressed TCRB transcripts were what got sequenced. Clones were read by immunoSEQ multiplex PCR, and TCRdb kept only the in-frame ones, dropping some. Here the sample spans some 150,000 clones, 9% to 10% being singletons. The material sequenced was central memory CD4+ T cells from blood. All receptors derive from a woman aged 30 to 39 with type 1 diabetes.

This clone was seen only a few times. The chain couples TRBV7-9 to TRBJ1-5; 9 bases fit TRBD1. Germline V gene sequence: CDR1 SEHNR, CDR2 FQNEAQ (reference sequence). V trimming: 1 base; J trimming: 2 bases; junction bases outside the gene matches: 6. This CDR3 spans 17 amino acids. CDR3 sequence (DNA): TGTGCCAGCAGCTTAGGACAGGGGGGGATCGGCAATCAGCCCCAGCATTTT. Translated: CASSLGQGGIGNQPQHF.

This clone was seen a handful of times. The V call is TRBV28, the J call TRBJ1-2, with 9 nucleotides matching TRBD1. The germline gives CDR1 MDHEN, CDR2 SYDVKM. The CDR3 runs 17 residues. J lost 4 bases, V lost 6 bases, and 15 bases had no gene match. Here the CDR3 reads CASRGGPNRGLGYGYTF. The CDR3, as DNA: TGTGCCAGCAGAGGTGGGCCAAACAGGGGGCTCGGCTATGGCTACACCTTC.

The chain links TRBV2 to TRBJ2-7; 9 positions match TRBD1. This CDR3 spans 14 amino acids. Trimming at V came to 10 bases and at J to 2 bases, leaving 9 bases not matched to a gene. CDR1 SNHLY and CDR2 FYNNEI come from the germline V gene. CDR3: CATLLRTGAYEQYF. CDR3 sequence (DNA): TGTGCCACATTACTCCGGACAGGGGCCTACGAGCAGTACTTC.

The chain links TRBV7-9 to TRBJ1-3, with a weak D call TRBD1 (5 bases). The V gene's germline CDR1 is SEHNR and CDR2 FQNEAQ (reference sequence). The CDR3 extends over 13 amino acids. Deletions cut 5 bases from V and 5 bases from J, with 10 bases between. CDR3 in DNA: TGTGCCAGCAGCATCGACAGTAGAAACACCATATATTTT. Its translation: CASSIDSRNTIYF.

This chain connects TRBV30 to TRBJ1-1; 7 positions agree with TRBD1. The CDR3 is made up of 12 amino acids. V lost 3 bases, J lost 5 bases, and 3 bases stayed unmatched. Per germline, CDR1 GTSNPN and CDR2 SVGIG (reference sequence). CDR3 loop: CAWRSGGTEAFF. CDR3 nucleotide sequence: TGTGCCTGGAGGTCAGGGGGGACTGAAGCTTTCTTT. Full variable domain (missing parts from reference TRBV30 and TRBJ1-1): SQTIHQWPATLVQPVGSPLSLECTVEGTSNPNLYWYRQAAGRGLQLLFYSVGIGQISSEVPQNLSASRPQDRQFILSSKKLLLSDSGFYLCAWRSGGTEAFFGQGTRLTVV.

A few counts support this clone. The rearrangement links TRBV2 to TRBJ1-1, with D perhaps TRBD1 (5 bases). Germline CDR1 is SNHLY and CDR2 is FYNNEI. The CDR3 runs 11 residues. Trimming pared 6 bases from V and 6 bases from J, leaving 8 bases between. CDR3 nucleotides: TGTGCCAGCAGGGGGGGGGCTGAAGCTTTCTTT. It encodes CASRGGAEAFF.

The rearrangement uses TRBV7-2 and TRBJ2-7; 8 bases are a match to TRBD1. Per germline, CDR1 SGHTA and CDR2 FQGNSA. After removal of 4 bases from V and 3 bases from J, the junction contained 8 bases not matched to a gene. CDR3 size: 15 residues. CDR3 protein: CASSSWTGQNYEQYF. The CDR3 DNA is TGTGCCAGCAGCTCCTGGACAGGGCAGAACTACGAGCAGTACTTC.

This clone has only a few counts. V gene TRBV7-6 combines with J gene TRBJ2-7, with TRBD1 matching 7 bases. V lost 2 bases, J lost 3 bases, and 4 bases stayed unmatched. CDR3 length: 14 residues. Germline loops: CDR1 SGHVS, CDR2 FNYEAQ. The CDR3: CASSLTGDLYEQYF. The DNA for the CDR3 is TGTGCCAGCAGCTTAACAGGGGACCTCTACGAGCAGTACTTC.

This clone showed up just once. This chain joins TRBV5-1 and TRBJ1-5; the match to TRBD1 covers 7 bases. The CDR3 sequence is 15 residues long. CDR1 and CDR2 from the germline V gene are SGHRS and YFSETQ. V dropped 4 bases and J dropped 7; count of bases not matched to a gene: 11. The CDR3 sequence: CASSVGTATEQPQHF. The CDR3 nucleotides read TGCGCCAGCAGCGTGGGGACAGCGACAGAGCAGCCCCAGCATTTT. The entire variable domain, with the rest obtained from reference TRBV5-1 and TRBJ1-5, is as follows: KAGVTQTPRYLIKTRGQQVTLSCSPISGHRSVSWYQQTPGQGLQFLFEYFSETQRNKGNFPGRFSGRQFSNSRSEMNVSTLELGDSALYLCASSVGTATEQPQHFGDGTRLSIL.

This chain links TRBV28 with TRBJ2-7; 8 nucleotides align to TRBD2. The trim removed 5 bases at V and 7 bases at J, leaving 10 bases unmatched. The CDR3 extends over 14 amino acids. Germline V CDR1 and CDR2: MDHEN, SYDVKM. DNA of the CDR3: TGTGCCAGCAGTCTAGCGGGTCCGGTGGGAGAGCAGTACTTC. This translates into CASSLAGPVGEQYF.

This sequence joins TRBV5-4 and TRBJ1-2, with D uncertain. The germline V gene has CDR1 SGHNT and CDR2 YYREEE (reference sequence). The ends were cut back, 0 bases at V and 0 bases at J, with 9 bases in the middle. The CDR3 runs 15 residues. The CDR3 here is CASSLADTSNYGYTF. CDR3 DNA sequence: TGTGCCAGCAGCTTGGCAGACACCTCTAACTATGGCTACACCTTC.

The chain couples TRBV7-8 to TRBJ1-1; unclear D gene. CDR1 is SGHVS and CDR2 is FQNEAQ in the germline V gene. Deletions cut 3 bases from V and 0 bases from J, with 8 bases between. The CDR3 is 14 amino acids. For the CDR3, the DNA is TGTGCCAGCAGCTTTAACAGCATGAACACTGAAGCTTTCTTT. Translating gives CASSFNSMNTEAFF. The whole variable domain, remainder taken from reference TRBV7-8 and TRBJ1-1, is GAGVSQSPRYKVAKRGQDVALRCDPISGHVSLFWYQQALGQGPEFLTYFQNEAQLDKSGLPSDRFFAERPEGSVSTLKIQRTQQEDSAVYLCASSFNSMNTEAFFGQGTRLTVV.

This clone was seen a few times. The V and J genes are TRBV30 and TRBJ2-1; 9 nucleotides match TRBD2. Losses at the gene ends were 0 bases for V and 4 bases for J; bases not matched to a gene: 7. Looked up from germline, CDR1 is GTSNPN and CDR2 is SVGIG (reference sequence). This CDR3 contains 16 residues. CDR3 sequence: CAWSVVGSGRYNEQFF. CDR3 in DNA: TGTGCCTGGAGTGTAGTAGGTAGCGGGAGATACAATGAGCAGTTCTTC.

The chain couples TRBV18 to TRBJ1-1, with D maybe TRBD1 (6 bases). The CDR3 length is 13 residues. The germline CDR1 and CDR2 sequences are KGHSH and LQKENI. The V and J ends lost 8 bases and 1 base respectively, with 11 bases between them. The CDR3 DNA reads TGTGCCAGCACAGGGACGGCGAACACTGAAGCTTTCTTT. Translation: CASTGTANTEAFF.

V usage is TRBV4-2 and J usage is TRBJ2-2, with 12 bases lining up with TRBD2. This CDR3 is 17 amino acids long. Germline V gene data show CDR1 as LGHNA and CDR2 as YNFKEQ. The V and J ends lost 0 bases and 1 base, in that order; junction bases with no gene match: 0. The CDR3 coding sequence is TGTGCCAGCAGCCAAGAGGGACTAGCGGGGAACACCGGGGAGCTGTTTTTT. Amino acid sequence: CASSQEGLAGNTGELFF.

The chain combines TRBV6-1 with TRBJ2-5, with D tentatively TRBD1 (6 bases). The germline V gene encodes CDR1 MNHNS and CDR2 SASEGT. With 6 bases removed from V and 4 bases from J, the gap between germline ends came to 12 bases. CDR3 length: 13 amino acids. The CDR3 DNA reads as TGTGCCAGCAGGGCCACAGGGAGAGAGACCCAGTACTTC. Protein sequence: CASRATGRETQYF.

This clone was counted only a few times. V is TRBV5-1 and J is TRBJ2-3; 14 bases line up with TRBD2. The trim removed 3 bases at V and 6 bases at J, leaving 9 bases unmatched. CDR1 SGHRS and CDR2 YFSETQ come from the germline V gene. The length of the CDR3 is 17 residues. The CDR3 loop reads CASSWTGTSGSGDTQYF. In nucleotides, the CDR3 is TGCGCCAGCAGCTGGACCGGGACTAGCGGGAGTGGGGATACGCAGTATTTT. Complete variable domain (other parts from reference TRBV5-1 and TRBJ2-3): KAGVTQTPRYLIKTRGQQVTLSCSPISGHRSVSWYQQTPGQGLQFLFEYFSETQRNKGNFPGRFSGRQFSNSRSEMNVSTLELGDSALYLCASSWTGTSGSGDTQYFGPGTRLTVL.

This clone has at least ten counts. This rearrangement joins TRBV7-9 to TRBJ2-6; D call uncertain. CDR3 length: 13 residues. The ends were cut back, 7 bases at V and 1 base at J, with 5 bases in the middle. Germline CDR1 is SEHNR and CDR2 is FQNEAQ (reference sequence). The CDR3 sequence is CASMRSGANVLTF. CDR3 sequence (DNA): TGTGCCAGCATGCGTTCTGGGGCCAACGTCCTGACTTTC.

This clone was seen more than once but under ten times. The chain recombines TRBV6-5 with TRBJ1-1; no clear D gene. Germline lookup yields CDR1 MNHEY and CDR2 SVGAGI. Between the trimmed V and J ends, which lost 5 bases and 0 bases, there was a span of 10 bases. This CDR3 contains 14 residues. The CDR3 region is CASSAPTVNTEAFF. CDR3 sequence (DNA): TGTGCCAGCAGTGCCCCTACAGTGAACACTGAAGCTTTCTTT.